This T cell receptor beta chain originates from a study of relationships among human T cell subsets. The CDR3 extends over 14 amino acids. Germline loops: CDR1 SEHNR, CDR2 FQNEAQ (reference sequence). Trimming pared 5 bases from V and 0 bases from J, leaving 10 bases between. TCR alpha and beta CDR3s were amplified from mRNA by semiquantitative ARM-PCR. Exponential amplification used communal superprimers after tagged nested gene-specific primers in ARM-PCR. First-round products served as template after exonuclease removal of nested primers. TCRdb ran MiXCR on the multiplex PCR reads and lists one entry per CDR3 protein. The sample carries more than 8,500 distinct CDR3 sequences, about 54% recorded once. Anti-CD45RO beads selected memory T cells out of the CD45RA-negative fraction. Comment on this clonotype: What it binds is unknown.

Whole-study results and caveats: Th1, Th2 and regulatory T cells shared many CDR3 sequences. Bead-based sorting did not rule out CD4+CD8+ double-positive cells. Clones with over 100 reads held over 60% of CD8+ cytotoxic sequences.

The sample comprised memory T cells sorted from blood. This receptor was taken from a man aged 35 to 55 in good health. The chain employs TRBV7-9 and TRBJ1-2, with D possibly matching TRBD1 (6 bases). This CDR3 reads CASSPDSSNYGYTF. DNA of the CDR3: TGTGCCAGCAGCCCGGACAGCTCTAACTATGGCTACACCTTC.